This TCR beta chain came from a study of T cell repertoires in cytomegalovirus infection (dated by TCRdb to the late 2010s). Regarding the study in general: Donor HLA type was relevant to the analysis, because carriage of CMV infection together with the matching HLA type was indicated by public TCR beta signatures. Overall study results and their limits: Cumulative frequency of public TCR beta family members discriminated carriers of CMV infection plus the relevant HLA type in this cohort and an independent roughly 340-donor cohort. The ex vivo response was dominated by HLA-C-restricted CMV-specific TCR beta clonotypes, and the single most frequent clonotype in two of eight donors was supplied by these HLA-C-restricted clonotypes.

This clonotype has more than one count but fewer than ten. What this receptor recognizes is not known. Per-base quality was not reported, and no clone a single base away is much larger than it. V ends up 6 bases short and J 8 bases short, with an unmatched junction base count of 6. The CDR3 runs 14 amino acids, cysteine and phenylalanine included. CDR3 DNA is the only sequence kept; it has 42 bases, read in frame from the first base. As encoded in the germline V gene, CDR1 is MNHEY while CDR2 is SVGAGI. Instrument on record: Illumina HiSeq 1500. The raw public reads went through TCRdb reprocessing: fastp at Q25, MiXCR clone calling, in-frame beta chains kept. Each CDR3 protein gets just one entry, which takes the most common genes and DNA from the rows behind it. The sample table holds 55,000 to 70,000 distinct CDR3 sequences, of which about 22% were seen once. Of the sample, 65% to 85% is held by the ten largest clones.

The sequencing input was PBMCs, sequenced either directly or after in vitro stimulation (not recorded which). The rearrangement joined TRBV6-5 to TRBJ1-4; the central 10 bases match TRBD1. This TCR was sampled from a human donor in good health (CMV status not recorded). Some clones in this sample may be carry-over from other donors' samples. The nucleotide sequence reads TGTGCCAGCAGCGACAGGGGGCTGAAAGAAAAACTGTTTTTT. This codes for CASSDRGLKEKLFF.